Listed below are T cell receptor beta chains from one sample, sequenced in a study of cytomegalovirus exposure and HLA in healthy donors. The data were produced by immunoSEQ multiplex PCR, yet TCRdb's version contains in-frame clones alone and is incomplete. The repertoire holds 87,000 or so clones, with 50% to 80% as singletons. Sequencing was performed on PBMCs. These receptors were taken from a man aged 55 to 70 in good health and CMV-seronegative. Each CDR3 is given with its conserved first and last residue. The order of the fields is J gene, V gene, clone size, D gene, CDR3 DNA, CDR3 protein. A D gene is named only where the DNA matches it firmly. Rows give clone size only sometimes, using once, few, many, or a class for an expanded clone.

>TRBJ1-1|TRBV2|few|-
TGTGCCAGCGGCAGATTGAACACTGAAGCTTTCTTT
CASGRLNTEAFF
>TRBJ2-7|TRBV5-4|-|-
TGTGCCAGCAGCCTGGGATCGAGGTCCTACGAGCAGTACTTC
CASSLGSRSYEQYF
>TRBJ2-7|TRBV6-5|-|TRBD2
TGTGCCAGCAGTGTTAGCGGGAACTGGTACGAGCAGTACTTC
CASSVSGNWYEQYF
>TRBJ1-1|TRBV7-9|few|TRBD1
TGTGCCAGCAGCTTGGGACAGGGTTATAGTACTGAAGCTTTCTTT
CASSLGQGYSTEAFF
>TRBJ1-6|TRBV30|few|TRBD1
TGTGCGTACGGACAGGGGACGAATTCACCCCTCCACTTT
CAYGQGTNSPLHF
>TRBJ2-7|TRBV2|-|-
TGTGCCAGCAGTCTCCTAGCTTCATCTAACGAGCAGTACTTC
CASSLLASSNEQYF
>TRBJ1-2|TRBV6-6|-|-
TGTGCCAGCAGCTCGACTCAGGGGCGAGGCTATGGCTACACCTTC
CASSSTQGRGYGYTF
>TRBJ2-2|TRBV4-1|few|-
TGCGCCAGCCGCTCGCCCCCGCTAGCGCGAACCGGGGAGCTGTTTTTT
CASRSPPLARTGELFF
>TRBJ2-2|TRBV6-5|few|TRBD1
TGTGCCGGACAGGGGGCGCGGACCGGGGAGCTGTTTTTT
CAGQGARTGELFF
>TRBJ1-6|TRBV27|once|-
TGTGCCAGCGGCTCCGGGGTTTGGTCACCCCTCCACTTT
CASGSGVWSPLHF
>TRBJ1-4|TRBV10-3|-|TRBD1
TGTGCCATCAGTGCGGGACAGATTAATGAAAAACTGTTTTTT
CAISAGQINEKLFF
>TRBJ1-2|TRBV19|-|TRBD1
TGTGCCAGTAGTCTACGGACAGGCGAGGCTAACTATGGCTACACCTTC
CASSLRTGEANYGYTF
>TRBJ2-7|TRBV6-5|few|TRBD1
TGTGCCAGCACCGCCGGACAGGGCCTTGAGCAGTACTTC
CASTAGQGLEQYF
>TRBJ2-7|TRBV11-2|-|-
TGTGCCAGCAGCCCAACATCTTACGAGCAGTACTTC
CASSPTSYEQYF
>TRBJ2-5|TRBV5-1|-|-
TGCGCCAGCAGCTTCGGCAGGCTTTCGACCCAGTACTTC
CASSFGRLSTQYF
>TRBJ2-7|TRBV10-1|few|-
TGCGCCAGCAGCACACAGGGATTGGGGGACGAGCAGTACTTC
CASSTQGLGDEQYF
>TRBJ2-1|TRBV9|-|TRBD2
TGTGCCAGCAGCCCCGGGACTACCGACAATGAGCAGTTCTTC
CASSPGTTDNEQFF
>TRBJ2-2|TRBV6-1|-|-
TGTGCCAGCAGTGTGGCGGCCCGGATCACCGGGGAGCTGTTTTTT
CASSVAARITGELFF
>TRBJ2-1|TRBV7-9|-|-
TGTTCCAGCAGCCCAGGGACACTTGTGTACAATGAGCAGTTCTTC
CSSSPGTLVYNEQFF
>TRBJ2-5|TRBV7-7|few|TRBD1
TGTGCTAGCAGCCTGGGACAGGGAAAAACCCAGTACTTC
CASSLGQGKTQYF
>TRBJ1-2|TRBV13|-|-
TGTGCCAGCAGCTATCTCCCCACAACAGGGAACTATGGCTACACCTTC
CASSYLPTTGNYGYTF
>TRBJ2-1|TRBV5-5|once|TRBD2
TGTGCCAGCAGCTTAGAGATAGCGGGACTTGATGAGCAGTTCTTC
CASSLEIAGLDEQFF
>TRBJ2-7|TRBV6-1|-|TRBD2
TGTGCCAGCAACCCGACTAGCGGGCCGTACGAGCAGTACTTC
CASNPTSGPYEQYF
>TRBJ1-3|TRBV28|-|-
TGTGCCAGCAGTTTGGGAGGGAGGGGGAGAGGAAACACCATATATTTT
CASSLGGRGRGNTIYF
>TRBJ2-7|TRBV28|once|-
TGTGCCAGCACGGCGGGGAGATTCGAGCAGTACTTC
CASTAGRFEQYF
>TRBJ1-5|TRBV10-2|-|-
TGCGCCAGCAGCGACGGAGGGAGGAATAGCAATCAGCCCCAGCATTTT
CASSDGGRNSNQPQHF
>TRBJ2-5|TRBV5-1|-|-
TGCGCCAGCAGCTTGCCCGACACGCAAGAGACCCAGTACTTC
CASSLPDTQETQYF
>TRBJ1-6|TRBV9|-|-
TGTGCCAGCAGCGTAGAAGGGGGTGATTCACCCCTCCACTTT
CASSVEGGDSPLHF
>TRBJ2-2|TRBV29-1|-|-
TGCAGCGTCGATCAGGGATACACCGGGGAGCTGTTTTTT
CSVDQGYTGELFF
>TRBJ2-2|TRBV1|-|-
TGCACCAGCAGCCTTTCCGCCGGACTAGCGGGGGGGCAGGGCGGGGAGCTGTTTTTT
CTSSLSAGLAGGQGGELFF
>TRBJ2-4|TRBV9|-|TRBD2
TGTGCCAGTGGGGGGGGTGATTTATCCAAAAACATTCAGTACTTC
CASGGGDLSKNIQYF
>TRBJ2-5|TRBV5-1|few|TRBD1
TGCGCCAGCAGTTCAACCGGGACAGTGAGGGAGACCCAGTACTTC
CASSSTGTVRETQYF
>TRBJ2-3|TRBV10-1|-|-
TGCGCCAGCAGTGAGTCGTCTTCTGGGGACTCAGATACGCAGTATTTT
CASSESSSGDSDTQYF
>TRBJ2-2|TRBV6-1|-|-
TGTGCCAGCAGTAAAATAGACAGGTCCGGGGAGCTGTTTTTT
CASSKIDRSGELFF
>TRBJ1-3|TRBV28|-|-
TGTGCCAGCAATACAGGGACGGGAAACACCATATATTTT
CASNTGTGNTIYF
>TRBJ1-5|TRBV21-1|-|-
TGTGCCAGCAGCAAGGCCCGTTGCAATCAGCCCCAGCATTTT
CASSKARCNQPQHF
>TRBJ1-5|TRBV5-6|-|-
TGTGCCAGCAGCCTCCGCCGGGACTCACTAGGTAATCAGCCCCAGCATTTT
CASSLRRDSLGNQPQHF
>TRBJ1-4|TRBV15|-|TRBD1
TGTGCCACCAGCGCCGGCGACAGGGGGTCTAATGAAAAACTGTTTTTT
CATSAGDRGSNEKLFF
>TRBJ1-1|TRBV2|-|TRBD1
TGTGCCAGCAGTCCACCGGGACAGGGGATACGAACTGAAGCTTTCTTT
CASSPPGQGIRTEAFF
>TRBJ2-1|TRBV28|-|TRBD1
TGTGCCAGCAGTTTAAGGACGGGACAGGGTAGTCTGTTCTTC
CASSLRTGQGSLFF
>TRBJ2-3|TRBV11-3|-|-
TGTGCCAGCAGTTCCGACAGAGAGGATACGCAGTATTTT
CASSSDREDTQYF
>TRBJ2-3|TRBV6-1|few|-
TGTGCCAGCAGTGTTTGGCGGGATGTTGCAGATACGCAGTATTTT
CASSVWRDVADTQYF
>TRBJ2-4|TRBV27|-|-
TGTGCCAGCAGTTTATATCCAGAAAACATTCAGTACTTC
CASSLYPENIQYF
>TRBJ2-3|TRBV5-1|-|-
TGCGCCAGCAGGGCAGCGGCAGATACGCAGTATTTT
CASRAAADTQYF
>TRBJ2-5|TRBV11-3|-|-
TGTGCCAGCAGCCCCTCGGGTTCGGTACAAGAGACCCAGTACTTC
CASSPSGSVQETQYF
>TRBJ2-1|TRBV10-3|medium-sized|-
TGTGCCATCAGGGGGGGGGACATCGGGTCCTACAATGAGCAGTTCTTC
CAIRGGDIGSYNEQFF
>TRBJ1-6|TRBV5-1|-|-
TGCGCCAGCAGCTTGGTGGCAGGTTATAATTCACCCCTCCACTTT
CASSLVAGYNSPLHF
>TRBJ1-1|TRBV7-2|-|-
TGTGCCAGCAGCCCTGGGGCAGCGAACACTGAAGCTTTCTTT
CASSPGAANTEAFF
>TRBJ2-1|TRBV7-3|-|TRBD2
TGTGCCAGCAGCCCCCACACGGGACTAACCTACAATGAGCAGTTCTTC
CASSPHTGLTYNEQFF
>TRBJ1-1|TRBV2|-|-
TGTGCCAGCAAACCCAACCGACAGAACACTGAAGCTTTCTTT
CASKPNRQNTEAFF
>TRBJ2-3|TRBV6-1|once|TRBD2
TGTGCCAGCAGTGAACCTAGCGGCCCCACAGATACGCAGTATTTT
CASSEPSGPTDTQYF
>TRBJ1-2|TRBV9|few|TRBD1
TGTGCCAGCAGCGTAGAAGATTCGGGACAGGGGCTTGGCTACACCTTC
CASSVEDSGQGLGYTF
>TRBJ1-1|TRBV7-9|-|-
TGTGCCAGCAGCTTTCGGGAAAACACTGAAGCTTTCTTT
CASSFRENTEAFF
>TRBJ2-6|TRBV7-9|-|TRBD1
TGTGCCAGCAGCTTATGGGGCAGGGGGCGCGGGGCCAACGTCCTGACTTTC
CASSLWGRGRGANVLTF
>TRBJ2-1|TRBV28|-|-
TGTGCCAGCAGTCTCTCTAAGTACAATGAGCAGTTCTTC
CASSLSKYNEQFF